The 23 T cell receptor beta chains presented below share a single source sample, sequenced in a study of response to subunit inactivated influenza vaccine. Via MiXCR, TCRdb re-called the RT-PCR reads, giving one row per CDR3 protein. The sample comprises hundreds of thousands of distinct CDR3 sequences, about 15% of which are singletons, and about 3% rests with the top ten. The specimen comprised CD4+ T cells sorted from PBMCs, sampled roughly 24 months after vaccination. The receptor source for this set is a man aged 50 to 75 who received an inactivated influenza vaccine.

This clonotype showed up many times. The chain joins TRBV21-1 to TRBJ2-5; TRBD2, the table's D call, lacks a check against the DNA. TRBV21-1 represents a pseudogene. The CDR3 spans 17 residues. CDR3 region: CASSKNWSGTSIGTQYF. The CDR3 bases are TGTGCCAGCAGCAAAAATTGGAGTGGGACTAGCATCGGGACCCAGTACTTC.

This clonotype came up a few times. The chain uses TRBV7-2 and TRBJ1-2; a possible D gene is TRBD1 (6 bases). CDR3 length: 14 amino acids. CDR1 is SGHTA and CDR2 is FQGNSA in the germline V gene. The V end was cut by 5 bases, the J end by 7 bases, with 17 bases between. Written as DNA, the CDR3 is TGTGCCAGCAGCCCCCCGGGGGCGCAAAGTGGCTACACCTTC. It encodes CASSPPGAQSGYTF.

The chain couples TRBV5-1 to TRBJ2-7; 8 nucleotides line up with TRBD1. V was pared by 5 bases and J by 2 bases, with 3 bases of the junction left unmatched. The CDR3 is made up of 13 amino acids. Germline V CDR1 and CDR2: SGHRS, YFSETQ. DNA for the CDR3: TGCGCCAGCAGTATGGGACAGGCCTACGAGCAGTACTTC. It yields the protein CASSMGQAYEQYF.

This clonotype came up a few times. The V call is TRBV5-5, the J call TRBJ1-6; 7 positions agree with TRBD1. CDR1 SGHKS and CDR2 YYEKEE come from the germline V gene (reference sequence). The V and J ends lost 4 bases and 8 bases, in that order; junction bases with no gene match: 6. CDR3 length: 14 amino acids. CDR3 coding DNA: TGTGCCAGCAGCCCGGGACAGTTCGATTCACCCCTCCACTTT. As protein: CASSPGQFDSPLHF.

The chain joins TRBV30 to TRBJ1-3; no clear D gene. Germline V gene data show CDR1 as GTSNPN and CDR2 as SVGIG (reference sequence). The CDR3 is 14 amino acids. The V gene lost 2 bases and the J gene lost 1 base, with 9 bases spanning the gap. The CDR3 DNA is TGTGCCTGGAGTACGACGGAATCTGGAAACACCATATATTTT. It codes for CAWSTTESGNTIYF.

This clonotype was observed a few times. The rearrangement joins TRBV27 to TRBJ2-7; no definite D call. Looked up from germline, CDR1 is MNHEY and CDR2 is SMNVEV (reference sequence). There are 15 residues in the CDR3. The germline V and J ends were trimmed by 6 bases and 0 bases, with 15 bases remaining between them. In nucleotides, the CDR3 is TGTGCCAGCAGCGACATTCTTAGGAGCTCCTACGAGCAGTACTTC. Protein product: CASSDILRSSYEQYF.

The chain couples TRBV28 to TRBJ2-5; D could derive from TRBD1 or TRBD2 (5 bases each). This CDR3 contains 15 residues. Per germline, CDR1 MDHEN and CDR2 SYDVKM. V lost 2 bases to trimming and J lost 0 bases, with 10 bases between them. Here the CDR3 reads CASSLMRGNQETQYF. CDR3 sequence (DNA): TGTGCCAGCAGTTTAATGAGGGGAAACCAAGAGACCCAGTACTTC. The variable domain in full, completed from reference TRBV28 and TRBJ2-5, reads DVKVTQSSRYLVKRTGEKVFLECVQDMDHENMFWYRQDPGLGLRLIYFSYDVKMKEKGDIPEGYSVSREKKERFSLILESASTNQTSMYLCASSLMRGNQETQYFGPGTRLLVL.

This clonotype appeared a few times. This chain links TRBV12-3 or TRBV12-4 with TRBJ1-4; D remains ambiguous. This CDR3 has 15 residues. Deletions cut 3 bases from V and 0 bases from J, with 8 bases between. The CDR3 reads CASSLDGSTNEKLFF. DNA for the CDR3: TGTGCCAGCAGTTTGGACGGATCAACTAATGAAAAACTGTTTTTT.

This clonotype came up once. The chain has TRBV5-5 and TRBJ2-7; 8 bases line up with TRBD1. V lost 3 bases, J lost 5 bases, and 10 bases stayed unmatched. Germline values: CDR1 SGHKS, CDR2 YYEKEE (reference sequence). This CDR3 is built from 15 residues. The CDR3 region has the DNA TGTGCCAGCAGCTCCCTGACAGGGGTGAGGAACGAGCAGTACTTC. Translating gives CASSSLTGVRNEQYF.

This clonotype was seen more than once but under ten times. V usage is TRBV20-1 and J usage is TRBJ2-2; 7 nucleotides agree with TRBD1. Germline CDR1 DFQATT, CDR2 SNEGSKA (reference sequence). V lost 3 bases to trimming and J lost 1 base; unmatched junction nucleotides: 5. This CDR3 contains 15 residues. Written as DNA, the CDR3 is TGCAGTGCTAGGAGGCCAGGGGGGAACACCGGGGAGCTGTTTTTT. Translation: CSARRPGGNTGELFF.

This clonotype appeared once. The chain carries TRBV28 and TRBJ1-5; 11 bases fit TRBD1. The CDR3 length is 14 residues. Germline-derived CDR1 and CDR2 are MDHEN and SYDVKM. Unmatched junction bases numbered 10, after V lost 8 bases and J lost 10 bases. The CDR3 DNA reads as TGTGCCAGCCTGGGACAGGGGGATTTGCATCCCCAGCATTTT. Protein sequence: CASLGQGDLHPQHF.

The chain recombines TRBV5-4 with TRBJ2-7, with unresolved D. This CDR3 contains 12 residues. Trimming took 0 bases from V and 6 from J, leaving 7 bases between them. Per germline, CDR1 SGHNT and CDR2 YYREEE (reference sequence). CDR3 protein: CASSLDDVEQYF. DNA of the CDR3: TGTGCCAGCAGCTTGGATGATGTCGAGCAGTACTTC.

J is TRBJ1-5 and V is TRBV12-3 or TRBV12-4, with TRBD1 as a possible D gene (5 bases). With 4 bases removed from V and 4 bases from J, the gap between germline ends came to 14 bases. The CDR3 consists of 15 residues. The CDR3 loop is CASSSYGTENQPQHF. The CDR3 DNA reads as TGTGCCAGCAGTTCGTACGGGACGGAAAATCAGCCCCAGCATTTT.

This clonotype showed up many times. The rearrangement links TRBV7-9 to TRBJ2-7; TRBD1 agrees at 10 bases. The junction had 7 bases not matched to a gene; V was cut back by 4 bases and J by 4 bases. This CDR3 region has 15 residues. CDR1 and CDR2 from the germline V gene are SEHNR and FQNEAQ (reference sequence). CDR3 protein: CASSWHRDRGYEQYF. Here the CDR3 DNA reads TGTGCCAGCAGCTGGCACCGGGACAGGGGTTACGAGCAGTACTTC.

This clonotype came up many times. The V and J genes are TRBV5-1 and TRBJ2-7; D not resolved. Germline CDR1 and CDR2: SGHRS and YFSETQ. CDR3 length equals 12 residues. Between the trimmed V and J ends, which lost 0 bases and 3 bases, there was a span of 4 bases. Written as DNA, the CDR3 is TGCGCCAGCAGCTTGGACCACTACGAGCAGTACTTC. It yields the protein CASSLDHYEQYF.

This chain links TRBV11-1 with TRBJ1-1; a possible D gene is TRBD1 (5 bases). CDR1 and CDR2 from the germline V gene are SGHAT and FQDESV (reference sequence). This CDR3 is 18 amino acids long. Trimming shortened V by 5 bases and J by 0 bases, and 22 bases separated the two germline ends. The CDR3 reads CASSPQDRTRPMNTEAFF. The CDR3 DNA is TGTGCCAGCAGCCCACAGGACCGGACAAGGCCCATGAACACTGAAGCTTTCTTT.

J is TRBJ2-2 and V is TRBV2, with D possibly being TRBD1 (6 bases). CDR3 length: 14 amino acids. The V end lost 4 bases, the J end lost 4 bases, and 10 bases lay between the germline ends. Germline CDR1 SNHLY, CDR2 FYNNEI. The CDR3 loop reads CASSVNRVTGELFF. The CDR3 nucleotides read TGTGCCAGCAGTGTCAACAGGGTCACCGGGGAGCTGTTTTTT. The variable domain in full, with the rest retrieved from reference TRBV2 and TRBJ2-2, is EPEVTQTPSHQVTQMGQEVILRCVPISNHLYFYWYRQILGQKVEFLVSFYNNEISEKSEIFDDQFSVERPDGSNFTLKIRSTKLEDSAMYFCASSVNRVTGELFFGEGSRLTVL.

The chain joins TRBV20-1 to TRBJ1-6; D remains ambiguous. The CDR3 spans 16 residues. The germline V gene encodes CDR1 DFQATT and CDR2 SNEGSKA (reference sequence). Trimming pared 6 bases from V and 6 bases from J, leaving 21 bases between. The CDR3 is CSAFQRERLLNSPLHF. The CDR3 DNA reads TGCAGTGCCTTTCAGCGCGAACGGCTGCTTAATTCACCCCTCCACTTT.

The gene calls are TRBV11-2 and TRBJ2-1, with 9 bases aligning to TRBD2. The CDR3 extends over 16 amino acids. The V segment lost 1 base and the J segment 8 bases; nucleotides outside the gene matches: 9. In germline, CDR1 is SGHAT, CDR2 FQNNGV. The chain's CDR3 is CASSLVLSSGIHEQFF. The CDR3 bases are TGTGCCAGCAGCTTAGTGTTGTCTAGCGGGATCCATGAGCAGTTCTTC.

The rearrangement uses TRBV6-1 and TRBJ2-7; D is perhaps TRBD1 (6 bases). Trimming pared 6 bases from V and 5 bases from J, leaving 17 bases between. Germline assignment: CDR1 MNHNS and CDR2 SASEGT. The CDR3 length is 14 residues. This chain's CDR3 is CASSLATGLNEQYF. The CDR3 nucleotides are TGTGCCAGCAGCCTCGCTACAGGGCTGAACGAGCAGTACTTC.

This clonotype was counted only a few times. The rearrangement joins TRBV6-1 to TRBJ1-4; D is unresolved. With 5 bases removed from V and 0 bases from J, the gap between germline ends came to 7 bases. CDR1 is MNHNS, CDR2 SASEGT, per germline. The length of the CDR3 is 14 residues. CDR3 sequence: CASSPDATNEKLFF. CDR3 DNA: TGTGCCAGCAGTCCGGATGCAACTAATGAAAAACTGTTTTTT.

This chain connects TRBV24-1 to TRBJ1-1; D gene uncertain. Trimming stripped 6 bases from V and 4 bases from J, with 11 bases between. Germline V gives CDR1 KGHDR, CDR2 SFDVKD. This CDR3 comprises 13 residues. CDR3 region: CATSLGTGTEAFF. DNA for the CDR3: TGTGCCACCAGTCTGGGTACGGGCACTGAAGCTTTCTTT.

In this sample, this clonotype turned up a few times. This chain uses TRBV5-6 with TRBJ2-7, with 9 bases aligning to TRBD2. With 4 bases clipped from V and 6 bases from J, the junction kept 17 bases outside the gene matches. In germline, CDR1 is SGHDT, CDR2 YYEEEE. This CDR3 region has 17 residues. The CDR3: CASSPRGTSIPTAEQYF. The CDR3 bases are TGTGCCAGCAGCCCGAGAGGGACTAGCATCCCGACCGCCGAGCAGTACTTC.